This TCR beta chain was recovered during a study of siplizumab effects on memory and regulatory T cells. Of note for this clone: What it binds is not known.

Per sample, about 10^5 TCR templates underwent assay. This table comes from immunoSEQ multiplex PCR, and its TCRdb copy is limited to in-frame clones, with some not included. Counted here are tens of thousands of clones, roughly 97% occurring once; the ten biggest clones make up 0.025% to 0.035%. Naive, memory, effector memory and TEMRA subsets that were unstimulated underwent sequencing in a few donor pairs. CDR1 and CDR2 from the germline V gene are MNHNS and SASEGT. V was trimmed by 8 bases and J by 3 bases, leaving 8 bases between them. The CDR3 has 11 amino acids. General observations from the study: For mappable alloreactive CD4+ clones, the mean Treg-derived fraction was roughly 70% with siplizumab and under 35% in controls. Alloreactive sequences whose origin lay in unstimulated CD4+ memory cells were significantly reduced by siplizumab.

V and J are TRBV6-1 and TRBJ2-7; D call uncertain. This receptor was identified in a human donor in good health. The sequenced material came from naive CD4+ T cells sorted from blood. In DNA, the CDR3 is TGTGCCAGCGGGCAGAACTACGAGCAGTACTTC. It codes for CASGQNYEQYF.